This T cell receptor beta chain emerged from a study of blood T cell repertoires in COVID-19. Study summary: Sites across the United States, Italy and Spain contributed samples from acute and convalescent COVID-19.

In germline, CDR1 is KGHSH, CDR2 LQKENI. The CDR3 runs to 13 residues. V gave up 4 bases and J gave up 3 bases; unmatched junction bases: 2. Profiling relied on immunoSEQ multiplex PCR, and the TCRdb table lists in-frame clones only, not all of them. Of around 170,000 clones in the sample, roughly 86% were seen once. This clone was counted once. The identical CDR3 is also encoded by other nucleotide sequences in the sample. Material for sequencing was peripheral blood. This rearrangement joins TRBV18 to TRBJ2-5; TRBD1 aligns across 7 bases. The receptor's source is a man aged 55 to 70 with COVID-19, enrolled during active disease. The CDR3 region is CASSLGQKETQYF. CDR3 sequence (DNA): TGTGCCAGCTCACTGGGACAGAAAGAGACCCAGTACTTC.